This passage covers 28 T cell receptor beta chains from one sample sequenced in a study of blood T cell repertoires in COVID-19. The method was immunoSEQ multiplex PCR; TCRdb's version includes in-frame clones alone and lacks a portion of them. The sample includes tens of thousands of clones, approximately 85% of them seen just once. What was sequenced was peripheral blood. The receptor source for this set is a woman aged 60-75 years with active COVID-19.

This chain links TRBV9 with TRBJ2-3, with 8 bases matching TRBD2. The germline CDR1 and CDR2 sequences are SGDLS and YYNGEE. J was trimmed by 1 base and V by 0 bases; bases with no gene match: 4. This CDR3 is built from 16 residues. CDR3 in DNA: TGTGCCAGCAGCGTAGCCGGGGGGGGCCGCACAGATACGCAGTATTTT. It yields the protein CASSVAGGGRTDTQYF.

The chain joins TRBV27 to TRBJ2-7, with TRBD2 matching over 11 bases. V gave up 2 bases and J gave up 7 bases; unmatched junction bases: 7. Germline-derived CDR1 and CDR2 are MNHEY and SMNVEV (reference sequence). The CDR3 runs 15 residues. CDR3 nucleotides: TGTGCCAGCAGTTTAACTAGCGGGAGATTTAATGAGCAGTACTTC. This codes for CASSLTSGRFNEQYF.

The chain recombines TRBV4-2 with TRBJ1-3; 8 bases are a match to TRBD1. The CDR3 extends over 16 amino acids. V shed 0 bases, J shed 2 bases, and the junction held 3 bases outside the gene matches. Per germline, CDR1 LGHNA and CDR2 YNFKEQ. The CDR3 coding sequence is TGTGCCAGCAGCCAAGATACAGGGGGTGCTGGAAACACCATATATTTT. This codes for CASSQDTGGAGNTIYF.

This clone has a single count. This sequence joins TRBV5-1 and TRBJ2-1; maybe TRBD2 (5 bases). Trimming pared 2 bases from V and 1 base from J, leaving 13 bases between. The CDR3 covers 16 residues. Looked up from germline, CDR1 is SGHRS and CDR2 is YFSETQ. The CDR3 here is CASSFYATGSYNEQFF. The DNA for the CDR3 is TGCGCCAGCAGCTTCTACGCGACGGGATCCTACAATGAGCAGTTCTTC.

The genes are TRBV7-9 and TRBJ2-2, with 11 bases identical to TRBD2. V was pared by 4 bases and J by 0 bases, with 4 bases of the junction left unmatched. Germline CDR1 SEHNR, CDR2 FQNEAQ (reference sequence). The CDR3 length is 17 residues. CDR3 DNA sequence: TGTGCCAGCAGCTCTTCGGGACTAGCGGCGAACACCGGGGAGCTGTTTTTT. Translation gives CASSSSGLAANTGELFF.

This clone was observed a few times. The chain uses TRBV7-3 and TRBJ2-2; 9 bases are a match to TRBD1. The V segment lost 5 bases and the J segment 3 bases; nucleotides outside the gene matches: 4. The CDR3 covers 15 residues. Germline V gives CDR1 SGHTA, CDR2 FQGTGA. CDR3 in amino acids: CASSKTGGDTGELFF. The CDR3, as DNA: TGTGCCAGCAGCAAGACAGGGGGGGACACCGGGGAGCTGTTTTTT.

In DNA form, the CDR3 reads TGTGCCAGCAGCCCAGGGGTAGGGGGATCAGATACGCAGTATTTT. Protein sequence: CASSPGVGGSDTQYF. The rearrangement links TRBV7-9 to TRBJ2-3, with a tentative D call TRBD1 (6 bases). The germline CDR1 and CDR2 sequences are SEHNR and FQNEAQ (reference sequence). The V end was cut by 5 bases, the J end by 4 bases, with 16 bases between. The CDR3 extends over 15 amino acids.

The V call is TRBV19, the J call TRBJ2-6; tentatively, D is TRBD1 (5 bases). CDR3 size: 15 residues. V lost 6 bases and J 4 bases, leaving 13 bases between the germline ends. CDR1 and CDR2 from the germline V gene are LNHDA and SQIVND (reference sequence). CDR3 nucleotides: TGTGCCAGTAGCCAGGGTTTACGGGGGGCCAACGTCCTGACTTTC. Protein product: CASSQGLRGANVLTF.

The V gene is TRBV9, the J gene TRBJ1-1; 8 nucleotides agree with TRBD1. With V trimmed by 4 bases and J by 3 bases, 17 bases remained unmatched. Germline V lookup: CDR1 SGDLS, CDR2 YYNGEE. The CDR3 covers 18 residues. CDR3: CASSPRTGSIPWDTEAFF. The CDR3, as DNA: TGTGCCAGCAGCCCTAGGACAGGGAGTATACCGTGGGACACTGAAGCTTTCTTT.

The rearrangement links TRBV29-1 to TRBJ2-3; a possible D gene is TRBD1 (6 bases). Deletions cut 4 bases from V and 6 bases from J, with 11 bases between. Germline V gene data show CDR1 as SQVTM and CDR2 as ANQGSEA. The CDR3 is 12 amino acids. The CDR3 here is CSVGSGEDTQYF. The CDR3 DNA sequence: TGCAGCGTTGGATCAGGGGAGGATACGCAGTATTTT.

The CDR3 here is CASSYSDRDNQPQHF. The DNA for the CDR3 is TGTGCCAGCAGTTACTCCGACAGGGACAATCAGCCCCAGCATTTT. The rearrangement joins TRBV6-6 to TRBJ1-5, with 7 bases identical to TRBD1. Germline values: CDR1 MNHNY, CDR2 SVGAGI (reference sequence). The CDR3 runs 15 residues. The V segment lost 0 bases and the J segment 3 bases; nucleotides outside the gene matches: 2.

J is TRBJ2-6 and V is TRBV6-1, with 7 bases aligning to TRBD1. CDR1 is MNHNS, CDR2 SASEGT, per germline. The V segment lost 2 bases and the J segment 2 bases; nucleotides outside the gene matches: 9. The length of the CDR3 is 18 residues. CDR3 in DNA: TGTGCCAGCAGTGAACAGTTAACTACAGGGGCTGGGGCCAACGTCCTGACTTTC. Translation: CASSEQLTTGAGANVLTF.

The table lists this clone with a count of one. The chain carries TRBV7-9 and TRBJ2-7, with TRBD1 as a possible D gene (6 bases). This CDR3 is built from 12 residues. Germline V gene sequence: CDR1 SEHNR, CDR2 FQNEAQ (reference sequence). The V end was cut by 2 bases, the J end by 6 bases, with 8 bases between. The CDR3 protein is CASSLTRGEQYF. The CDR3, as DNA: TGTGCCAGCAGCTTAACCAGGGGCGAGCAGTACTTC.

This chain joins TRBV28 and TRBJ2-3; TRBD1 matches 8 bases. V shed 5 bases, J shed 5 bases, and the junction held 6 bases outside the gene matches. Germline V gives CDR1 MDHEN, CDR2 SYDVKM. This CDR3 has 14 residues. The DNA of the CDR3 is TGTGCCAGCAGTCCCCGGACAGGGAGAGATACGCAGTATTTT. Residues: CASSPRTGRDTQYF.

The V gene is TRBV5-4, the J gene TRBJ1-6; D unresolved. This CDR3 comprises 15 residues. The V end was cut by 1 base, the J end by 5 bases, with 10 bases between. Germline V gene sequence: CDR1 SGHNT, CDR2 YYREEE (reference sequence). The CDR3 DNA is TGTGCCAGCAGCTTGCCCCCGGGTCATAATTCACCCCTCCACTTT. This encodes CASSLPPGHNSPLHF.

V gene TRBV4-1 combines with J gene TRBJ1-1; possibly TRBD1 for D (6 bases). Germline CDR1 reads MGHRA; CDR2 reads YSYEKL. V was cut by 3 bases and J by 1 base, with 15 bases left in between. This CDR3 is 16 amino acids long. CDR3 region: CASSQGAFSTNTEAFF. Written as DNA, the CDR3 is TGCGCCAGCAGCCAGGGGGCATTTAGTACGAACACTGAAGCTTTCTTT.

The DNA for the CDR3 is TGTGCCAGCAGCACAGGGGATAACTATGGCTACACCTTC. Encoded protein: CASSTGDNYGYTF. The rearrangement links TRBV21-1 to TRBJ1-2; the table calls TRBD1, which could not be checked here. TRBV21-1 represents a pseudogene. This CDR3 comprises 13 residues.

By frequency in the sample, this clone is medium-sized. This chain connects TRBV9 to TRBJ2-2; 13 nucleotides match TRBD2. There are 20 residues in the CDR3. CDR1 is SGDLS and CDR2 is YYNGEE in the germline V gene. Trimming removed 0 bases from V and 5 bases from J; junction bases left unmatched: 13. CDR3 region: CASSVVGTSGIGGKTGELFF. CDR3 nucleotides: TGTGCCAGCAGCGTAGTCGGGACTAGCGGGATCGGGGGTAAAACCGGGGAGCTGTTTTTT.

Only a few counts were recorded for this clone. J is TRBJ1-6 and V is TRBV19; D ambiguous. CDR1 LNHDA and CDR2 SQIVND come from the germline V gene (reference sequence). With 7 bases removed from V and 7 bases from J, the gap between germline ends came to 11 bases. CDR3 length: 13 residues. The CDR3 here is CASKAGYNSPLHF. CDR3 sequence (DNA): TGTGCCAGTAAGGCGGGTTACAATTCACCCCTCCACTTT. The entire variable domain, with the rest obtained from reference TRBV19 and TRBJ1-6, is as follows: DGGITQSPKYLFRKEGQNVTLSCEQNLNHDAMYWYRQDPGQGLRLIYYSQIVNDFQKGDIAEGYSVSREKKESFPLTVTSAQKNPTAFYLCASKAGYNSPLHFGNGTRLTVT.

The CDR3 sequence: CASSEADRAGNTIYF. The CDR3 coding sequence is TGTGCCAGCAGTGAAGCCGACAGGGCTGGAAACACCATATATTTT. This chain joins TRBV2 and TRBJ1-3; 7 bases are shared with TRBD1. CDR3 length: 15 residues. V lost 0 bases, J lost 2 bases, and 1 base stayed unmatched. CDR1 is SNHLY and CDR2 is FYNNEI in the germline V gene. Full variable domain (missing parts from reference TRBV2 and TRBJ1-3): EPEVTQTPSHQVTQMGQEVILRCVPISNHLYFYWYRQILGQKVEFLVSFYNNEISEKSEIFDDQFSVERPDGSNFTLKIRSTKLEDSAMYFCASSEADRAGNTIYFGEGSWLTVV.

This clone was picked up a small number of times. The rearrangement uses TRBV5-1 and TRBJ2-1; the match to TRBD1 covers 8 bases. The CDR3 sequence is 15 residues long. Trimming removed 0 bases from V and 4 bases from J; junction bases left unmatched: 3. CDR1 and CDR2 (germline): SGHRS, YFSETQ. CDR3 loop: CASSLGQGAYNEQFF. The CDR3 DNA reads TGCGCCAGCAGCTTGGGTCAGGGGGCTTACAATGAGCAGTTCTTC.

The chain combines TRBV4-2 with TRBJ1-2; unclear D gene. This CDR3 is 16 amino acids long. V was clipped by 5 bases and J by 6 bases, with 22 bases between them. Per the germline V gene, CDR1 is LGHNA and CDR2 is YNFKEQ. Written as DNA, the CDR3 is TGTGCCAGCAGCTTGACACCAACAACCTCTCCCGATGGCTACACCTTC. Its protein product is CASSLTPTTSPDGYTF.

This chain joins TRBV11-2 and TRBJ1-5; D not certain. Germline V gives CDR1 SGHAT, CDR2 FQNNGV. CDR3 length equals 15 residues. Trimming cost V 0 bases and J 7 bases, with 13 bases left between them. The CDR3 protein is CASSLDGGIDQPQHF. For the CDR3, the DNA is TGTGCCAGCAGCTTAGATGGAGGCATCGACCAGCCCCAGCATTTT. The full variable domain, with the rest looked up from reference TRBV11-2 and TRBJ1-5, is EAGVAQSPRYKIIEKRQSVAFWCNPISGHATLYWYQQILGQGPKLLIQFQNNGVVDDSQLPKDRFSAERLKGVDSTLKIQPAKLEDSAVYLCASSLDGGIDQPQHFGDGTRLSIL.

This clone was observed a handful of times. V and J are TRBV7-2 and TRBJ1-3, with 7 bases that match TRBD1. V lost 1 base and J lost 8; bases outside the gene matches: 5. The length of the CDR3 is 14 residues. Germline-derived CDR1 and CDR2 are SGHTA and FQGNSA. The CDR3 is CASSLVQGRDTIYF. The DNA for the CDR3 is TGTGCCAGCAGCTTAGTACAGGGGAGAGACACCATATATTTT.

The chain links TRBV30 to TRBJ1-5, with D unresolved. The CDR3 extends over 16 amino acids. Trimming took 0 bases from V and 7 from J, leaving 19 bases between them. Germline V gene data show CDR1 as GTSNPN and CDR2 as SVGIG (reference sequence). CDR3 amino acids: CAWSVLGVPGRQPQHF. As DNA, the CDR3 is TGTGCCTGGAGTGTACTAGGCGTACCGGGCAGGCAGCCCCAGCATTTT.

This clone has only a few counts. V usage is TRBV6-5 and J usage is TRBJ2-7; 7 positions agree with TRBD1. The ends lost 4 bases at V and 0 bases at J; junction bases unmatched: 6. Germline assignment: CDR1 MNHEY and CDR2 SVGAGI. The CDR3 runs to 15 residues. The CDR3 loop is CASSSRTGLSYEQYF. CDR3 bases: TGTGCCAGCAGTTCACGGACAGGTCTCTCCTACGAGCAGTACTTC.

The J gene is TRBJ1-2, the V gene TRBV5-1; D might be TRBD1 (6 bases). In germline, CDR1 is SGHRS, CDR2 YFSETQ. Trimming removed 3 bases at V and 2 bases at J, with 8 bases between. There are 13 residues in the CDR3. The CDR3 DNA reads as TGCGCCAGCAGCTCTGGACAGAACTATGGCTACACCTTC. The encoded protein is CASSSGQNYGYTF.

V gene TRBV12-3 or TRBV12-4 combines with J gene TRBJ1-1; D is possibly TRBD1 (6 bases). The CDR3 runs 13 residues. The ends were cut back, 2 bases at V and 3 bases at J, with 7 bases in the middle. The CDR3 spells CASSLSGDTEAFF. The CDR3 bases are TGTGCCAGCAGTTTATCAGGGGACACTGAAGCTTTCTTT.